The clone carrying this T cell receptor beta chain was seen a handful of times. Its antigen is unidentified. This sample was included in a study of T-cell memory formation after mild COVID-19. The CDR3 spans 16 residues. The V gene lost 5 bases and the J gene lost 1 base, with 17 bases spanning the gap. The germline V gene encodes CDR1 LNHNV and CDR2 YYDKDF (reference sequence). After 5'RACE with constant-segment primers, TCR alpha and TCR beta cDNA libraries carrying sample barcodes and UMIs were obtained. MiXCR was run by TCRdb on the 5' RACE reads, yielding one entry per CDR3 protein. Among around 200,000 distinct CDR3 sequences listed, about 22% were seen once. Findings of the study overall: Day 15 to 85 contracting clones showed balanced CD4/CD8; day 15 to 37 expanders favored CD4+. That cross-reactive memory joined was suggested by some responding clones appearing in pre-infection memory.

Input material: PBMCs or a T cell subset sorted from them (not recorded which). The chain is built from TRBV15 and TRBJ2-5; D tentatively fits TRBD1 or TRBD2 (6 bases each). This sequence originates from an adult woman who had mild COVID-19 (a few samples of this study predate the infection). Cell type and time point are not known. CDR3 protein: CATSGGLMGVQETQYF. CDR3 in DNA: TGTGCCACCAGCGGGGGGCTTATGGGGGTCCAAGAGACCCAGTACTTC. The full variable domain, rest sourced from reference TRBV15 and TRBJ2-5, is DAMVIQNPRYQVTQFGKPVTLSCSQTLNHNVMYWYQQKSSQAPKLLFHYYDKDFNNEADTPDNFQSRRPNTSFCFLDIRSPGLGDTAMYLCATSGGLMGVQETQYFGPGTRLLVL.